The 25 T cell receptor beta chains listed next were all sequenced from one sample in a study of T cells expressing NK-cell markers. TCRdb re-analyzed the 5' RACE reads; it lists each CDR3 protein once, without DNA. Recorded for this sample: some 280,000 distinct CDR3 sequences. The specimen sequenced was blood T cells: a sorted CD56 or NKG2C T cell subset, CD4+ or CD8+ T cells, or bulk PBMC T cells (not recorded which). The receptors were gathered from a man younger than 35 in good health.

V usage is TRBV6-5 and J usage is TRBJ1-2; TCRdb lists TRBD1, though no DNA is available to test this call. This CDR3 region has 12 residues. The germline gives CDR1 MNHEY, CDR2 SVGAGI. CDR3 sequence: CASRTGLGGYTF.

The chain uses TRBV10-3 and TRBJ1-1. This CDR3 region has 13 residues. CDR1 and CDR2 (germline): ENHRY, SYGVKD. This chain's CDR3 is CAIKDGPNTEAFF.

The chain combines TRBV5-4 with TRBJ2-1; TCRdb outputs TRBD2, but without DNA this stays unchecked. The CDR3 is made up of 15 amino acids. The V gene's germline CDR1 is SGHNT and CDR2 YYREEE (reference sequence). Here the CDR3 reads CASSFEGPRNNEQFF. Filled out from reference TRBV5-4 and TRBJ2-1, the complete variable domain reads ETGVTQSPTHLIKTRGQQVTLRCSSQSGHNTVSWYQQALGQGPQFIFQYYREEENGRGNFPPRFSGLQFPNYSSELNVNALELDDSALYLCASSFEGPRNNEQFFGPGTRLTVL.

V and J are TRBV5-1 and TRBJ2-7; TCRdb lists TRBD1, though no DNA is available to test this call. The CDR3 is 14 amino acids. Looked up from germline, CDR1 is SGHRS and CDR2 is YFSETQ. The CDR3 is CASSGAGGSYEQYF.

The chain uses TRBV3-1 and TRBJ2-1. Germline loops: CDR1 LGHDT, CDR2 YNNKEL (reference sequence). CDR3 length equals 14 residues. The CDR3 protein is CASSAVGGTDEQFF.

The V gene is TRBV12-3 or TRBV12-4, the J gene TRBJ2-1; TCRdb reports TRBD1, a call that lacks DNA to check it against. The CDR3 length is 16 residues. CDR3 region: CASSLSGQGVVNEQFF.

The chain uses TRBV10-3 and TRBJ1-1. CDR3 length: 14 amino acids. Germline V gene data show CDR1 as ENHRY and CDR2 as SYGVKD. The CDR3: CAISLSPGNTEAFF.

The chain combines TRBV15 with TRBJ1-6. Germline loops: CDR1 LNHNV, CDR2 YYDKDF (reference sequence). The CDR3 is 17 residues long. The CDR3 here is CATSRVAGSSYNSPLHF.

The V call is TRBV25-1, the J call TRBJ2-1; absent DNA, TCRdb's TRBD1 call cannot be checked. Germline values: CDR1 MGHDK, CDR2 SYGVNS. The CDR3 loop spans 14 amino acids. The CDR3: CATSDIRTDNEQFF.

The chain has TRBV7-6 and TRBJ2-4; TCRdb returns TRBD2, unconfirmable since there is no DNA. Germline V CDR1 and CDR2: SGHVS, FNYEAQ. The CDR3 is 16 residues long. CDR3 residues: CASSSQGGLAKNIQYF.

The chain links TRBV6-2 or TRBV6-3 to TRBJ1-1; TCRdb designates TRBD1, a call that cannot be tested without DNA. The germline V gene encodes CDR1 MNHEY and CDR2 SVGEGT. The CDR3 length is 13 residues. CDR3 region: CASSGEGTGEAFF.

The rearrangement joins TRBV4-1 to TRBJ2-5. This CDR3 spans 14 amino acids. The germline V gene has CDR1 MGHRA and CDR2 YSYEKL. CDR3: CASSQVLQLETQYF.

V and J are TRBV12-3 or TRBV12-4 and TRBJ1-1. This CDR3 contains 12 residues. CDR3 protein: CASSRRDSEAFF.

The V and J genes are TRBV7-2 and TRBJ2-1; lacking DNA, the TRBD2 call made by TCRdb goes unchecked. Germline V lookup: CDR1 SGHTA, CDR2 FQGNSA. The CDR3 has 17 amino acids. CDR3 amino acids: CASSLAGTTPTYNEQFF.

The V and J genes are TRBV25-1 and TRBJ2-2; TCRdb gives TRBD2 as the D gene, but with no DNA this cannot be confirmed. The CDR3 length is 16 residues. In germline, CDR1 is MGHDK, CDR2 SYGVNS. CDR3 sequence: CASSEYDSPNTGELFF.

The V and J genes are TRBV7-9 and TRBJ1-1; TCRdb outputs TRBD1, but without DNA this stays unchecked. Germline loops: CDR1 SEHNR, CDR2 FQNEAQ (reference sequence). The CDR3 is 13 residues long. The CDR3 loop reads CASRDRSPTEAFF.

The chain combines TRBV5-1 with TRBJ2-2. The CDR3 has 16 amino acids. Germline assignment: CDR1 SGHRS and CDR2 YFSETQ. CDR3 loop: CASSLVARSHTGELFF.

The chain links TRBV5-4 to TRBJ2-2; TCRdb picks TRBD1, but there is no DNA to check that call. The germline V gene encodes CDR1 SGHNT and CDR2 YYREEE (reference sequence). This CDR3 comprises 15 residues. The CDR3 sequence: CASSPQGVNTGELFF.

The chain links TRBV29-1 to TRBJ2-5; the D gene TCRdb calls, TRBD2, cannot be checked with no DNA. Germline values: CDR1 SQVTM, CDR2 ANQGSEA. The CDR3 totals 14 residues. The CDR3 sequence: CSVAPGLAGETQYF.

CDR3 protein: CASRQTGSSGDTQYF. This chain links TRBV28 with TRBJ2-3; TCRdb's assignment of TRBD1 cannot be checked, as there is no DNA. CDR1 MDHEN and CDR2 SYDVKM come from the germline V gene. This CDR3 spans 15 amino acids.

V is TRBV25-1 and J is TRBJ2-7; TCRdb's assignment of TRBD1 cannot be checked, as there is no DNA. The CDR3 runs to 14 residues. CDR1 and CDR2 from the germline V gene are MGHDK and SYGVNS. CDR3 in amino acids: CASSGRGRVNEQYF.

This chain connects TRBV21-1 to TRBJ2-7. TRBV21-1 is labeled a pseudogene. The CDR3 consists of 12 residues. The CDR3: CASSSPFYEQYF.

The chain has TRBV24-1 and TRBJ2-2; the D call from TCRdb, TRBD1, cannot be confirmed without DNA. The germline V gene has CDR1 KGHDR and CDR2 SFDVKD. The CDR3 length is 17 residues. CDR3 loop: CATSALGGIANTGELFF.

V is TRBV6-1 and J is TRBJ2-5. Germline loops: CDR1 MNHNS, CDR2 SASEGT. There are 14 residues in the CDR3. CDR3 amino acids: CASSRSIQQETQYF.

This chain links TRBV10-3 with TRBJ1-6; TCRdb calls TRBD1, which cannot be checked without DNA. Germline V gene data show CDR1 as ENHRY and CDR2 as SYGVKD. The CDR3 has 17 amino acids. The CDR3 region is CAISNRDRGGDNSPLHF.